This T cell receptor beta chain was found in a study of blood T cells in healthy people across ages. The second PCR ran roughly 7 to 12 cycles with a sample-barcoded 5' primer and J-beta primers. Each CDR3 protein gets one entry after TCRdb re-called the 5' RACE reads with MiXCR. The sample records 650,000 to 1,000,000 distinct CDR3 sequences, 30% to 45% being singletons. Concerning this clonotype: Its antigen is currently unknown.

Looked up from germline, CDR1 is DFQATT and CDR2 is SNEGSKA (reference sequence). This CDR3 is built from 15 residues. Study conclusions and caveats: TCR beta diversity was tightly associated with the proportion of naive T cells.

This clonotype was obtained from a man in his late teens or twenties in good health. The material sequenced was blood. The chain has TRBV20-1 and TRBJ2-1; 8 bases fit TRBD1. The J call may be faulty, since TRBJ2-7 better matches the DNA end. Here the CDR3 reads CSARKQGVGLNEQYF. The CDR3 coding sequence is TGCAGTGCTAGGAAACAGGGGGTAGGGCTCAATGAGCAGTACTTC.